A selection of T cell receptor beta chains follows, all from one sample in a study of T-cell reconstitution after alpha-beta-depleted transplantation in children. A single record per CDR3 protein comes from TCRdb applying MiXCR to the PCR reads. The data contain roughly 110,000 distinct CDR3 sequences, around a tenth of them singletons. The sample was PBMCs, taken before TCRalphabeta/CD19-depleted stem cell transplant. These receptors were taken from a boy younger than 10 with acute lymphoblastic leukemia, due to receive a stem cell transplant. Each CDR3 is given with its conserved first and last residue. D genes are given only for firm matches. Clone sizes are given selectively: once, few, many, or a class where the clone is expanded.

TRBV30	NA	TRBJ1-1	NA	TGTGCCTGGAGCCCCGGCCCGAACACTGAAGCTTTCTTT	CAWSPGPNTEAFF
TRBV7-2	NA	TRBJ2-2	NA	TGTGCCAGCAGCTTAACGGGACGCGGCACCGGGGAGCTGTTTTTT	CASSLTGRGTGELFF
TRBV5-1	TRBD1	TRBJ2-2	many	TGCGCCAGCAGCTGGCAGGGGGCGGGCACCGGGGAGCTGTTTTTT	CASSWQGAGTGELFF
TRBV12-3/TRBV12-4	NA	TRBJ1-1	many	TGTGCCAGCAGTTTCAGGACAGAATTATACATGAACACTGAAGCTTTCTTT	CASSFRTELYMNTEAFF
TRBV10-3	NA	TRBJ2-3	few	TGTGCCATCAGTGAAGGAGGTTTCAGCGATACGCAGTATTTT	CAISEGGFSDTQYF
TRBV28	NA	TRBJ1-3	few	TGTGCCAGCAGTTTTTATTCTGGAAACACCATATATTTT	CASSFYSGNTIYF
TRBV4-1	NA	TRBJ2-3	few	TGCGCCAGCAGCCAAGGTGGGGCCCGCGGTGCAGATACGCAGTATTTT	CASSQGGARGADTQYF
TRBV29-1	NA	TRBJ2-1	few	TGCAGCGTTGGGGGGGGGCTGTACAATGAGCAGTTCTTC	CSVGGGLYNEQFF
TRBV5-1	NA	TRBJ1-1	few	TGCGCCAGCAGCCCCAGGGCTGGGGGAGCTTTCTTT	CASSPRAGGAFF
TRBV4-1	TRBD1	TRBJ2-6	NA	TGCGCCAGCAGCCAAGGGACAGGGGGCTCTGGGGCCAACGTCCTGACTTTC	CASSQGTGGSGANVLTF
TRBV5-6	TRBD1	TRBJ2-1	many	TGTGCCAGCAGCTCGGTCGACAGGGGGCATGACAATGAGCAGTTCTTC	CASSSVDRGHDNEQFF
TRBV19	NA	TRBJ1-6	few	TGTGCCAGTAGCCCTTTGGGAGTGGATTCACCCCTCCACTTT	CASSPLGVDSPLHF
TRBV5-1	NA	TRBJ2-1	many	TGCGCCAGCAGCCCGACACCAGGGATTCATAATAGCAATGAGCAGTTCTTC	CASSPTPGIHNSNEQFF
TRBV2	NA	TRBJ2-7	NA	TGTGCCAGCAGTGACGCAGGCGGGACCACCTACGAGCAGTACTTC	CASSDAGGTTYEQYF
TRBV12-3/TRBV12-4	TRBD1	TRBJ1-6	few	TGTGCCAGCGGGGGACAGGGTTTCCTTAATTCACCCCTCCACTTT	CASGGQGFLNSPLHF
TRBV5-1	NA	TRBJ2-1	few	TGCGCCAGCAGTCTAGCGACCGACCACGGTGAGCAGTTCTTC	CASSLATDHGEQFF
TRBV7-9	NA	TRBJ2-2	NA	TGTGCCAGCAGCTTCATGGGGGGATTGAACACCGGGGAGCTGTTTTTT	CASSFMGGLNTGELFF
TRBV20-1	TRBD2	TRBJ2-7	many	TGCAGTGCTAGAGGGGCTAGCGGGAGAGCAGCCGAGCAGTACTTC	CSARGASGRAAEQYF
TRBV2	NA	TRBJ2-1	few	TGTGCCAGCAGTGTATTTGCCTTCGATGAGCAGTTCTTC	CASSVFAFDEQFF
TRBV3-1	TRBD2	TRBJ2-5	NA	TGTGCCAGCAGCCAAGGGGGTATTTCAGGACTAGAGAAAAAAGAGACCCAGTACTTC	CASSQGGISGLEKKETQYF
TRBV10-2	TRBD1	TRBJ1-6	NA	TGCGCCAGCGGGATAATTGGTGGCCAGGGGGTTAATTCACCCCTCCACTTT	CASGIIGGQGVNSPLHF
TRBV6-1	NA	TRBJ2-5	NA	TGTGCCAGCAGTGAAGCCATGGGGCTACAAGAGACCCAGTACTTC	CASSEAMGLQETQYF
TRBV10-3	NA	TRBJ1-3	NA	TGTGCCATCGGGGAAGGGGCGAGGGGAAACACCATATATTTT	CAIGEGARGNTIYF